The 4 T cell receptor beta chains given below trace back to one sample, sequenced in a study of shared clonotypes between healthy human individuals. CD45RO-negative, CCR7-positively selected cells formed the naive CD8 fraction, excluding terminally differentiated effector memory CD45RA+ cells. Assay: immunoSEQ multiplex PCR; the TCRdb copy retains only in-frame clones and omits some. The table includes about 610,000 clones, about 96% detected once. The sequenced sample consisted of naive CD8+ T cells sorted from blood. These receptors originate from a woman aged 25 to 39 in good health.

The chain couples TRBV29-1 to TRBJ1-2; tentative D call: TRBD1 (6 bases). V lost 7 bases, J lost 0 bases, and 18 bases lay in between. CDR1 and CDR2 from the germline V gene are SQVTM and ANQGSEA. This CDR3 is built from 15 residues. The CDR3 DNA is TGCAGCGCATGGACAGAAGCCCCCTCTAACTATGGCTACACCTTC. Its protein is CSAWTEAPSNYGYTF.

DNA for the CDR3: TGTGCCTGGAGTGTAACAGGGCGATTCTCCTACGAGCAGTACTTC. Protein: CAWSVTGRFSYEQYF. The chain uses TRBV30 and TRBJ2-7; a possible D gene is TRBD1 (6 bases). The V end was cut by 0 bases, the J end by 0 bases, with 12 bases between. CDR1 and CDR2 from the germline V gene are GTSNPN and SVGIG (reference sequence). This CDR3 comprises 15 residues.

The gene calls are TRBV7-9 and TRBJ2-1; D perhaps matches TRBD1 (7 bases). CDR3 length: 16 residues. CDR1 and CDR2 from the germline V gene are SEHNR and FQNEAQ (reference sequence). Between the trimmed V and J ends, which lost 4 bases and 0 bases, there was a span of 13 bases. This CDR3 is CASSYSGGFSYNEQFF. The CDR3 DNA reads TGTGCCAGCAGCTACTCAGGGGGGTTCTCCTACAATGAGCAGTTCTTC.

CDR3 amino acids: CASTQGLADEQYF. The DNA of the CDR3 is TGTGCCAGCACCCAGGGACTAGCGGACGAGCAGTACTTC. The genes are TRBV2 and TRBJ2-7, with TRBD2 matching 11 bases. This CDR3 has 13 residues. V was clipped by 7 bases and J by 5 bases; unmatched bases: 4. From germline, CDR1 is SNHLY and CDR2 FYNNEI.